This entry describes one T cell receptor beta chain. Its antigen is unidentified. Only in-frame clones appear in the TCRdb table, and some are missing; sequencing was by immunoSEQ multiplex PCR. The data hold tens of thousands of clones, with around 96% observed a single time. This CDR3 region has 13 residues. V trimming: 6 bases; J trimming: 3 bases; junction bases outside the gene matches: 4. Germline assignment: CDR1 MNHEY and CDR2 SVGAGI. This entry is derived from a study of siplizumab effects on memory and regulatory T cells. Overall study findings and caveats: Naive T cell populations appeared to exhibit greater diversity than memory cells and appeared to be major alloresponse contributors.

This sequence was found in a human donor in good health. Material for sequencing was naive CD8+ T cells sorted from blood. The rearrangement joins TRBV6-5 to TRBJ2-7, with 8 bases lining up with TRBD1. The CDR3 sequence: CASRGRGHYEQYF. As DNA, the CDR3 is TGTGCCAGCAGGGGCAGGGGGCACTACGAGCAGTACTTC.